Below are 17 T cell receptor beta chains sequenced from a single sample in a study of T-cell reconstitution after alpha-beta-depleted transplantation in children. Preparing the TCRbeta library involved the use of unique molecular identifiers. TCRdb called the PCR reads again in MiXCR, with one record for every CDR3 protein. The data show about 540,000 distinct CDR3 sequences, over 25% seen once. This specimen was PBMCs, taken before TCRalphabeta/CD19-depleted stem cell transplant. These receptor sequences come from a boy less than two years old with Wiskott-Aldrich syndrome, due to receive a stem cell transplant.

V is TRBV14 and J is TRBJ1-1; tentative D call: TRBD1 (5 bases). This CDR3 region has 15 residues. Germline V gene lookup returns CDR1 SGHDN and CDR2 FVKESK. Trimming removed 4 bases at V and 2 bases at J, with 14 bases between. CDR3 protein: CASSRGPGANTEAFF. CDR3 bases: TGTGCCAGCAGCCGTGGCCCTGGGGCCAACACTGAAGCTTTCTTT. The variable domain in full, with the rest retrieved from reference TRBV14 and TRBJ1-1, is EAGVTQFPSHSVIEKGQTVTLRCDPISGHDNLYWYRRVMGKEIKFLLHFVKESKQDESGMPNNRFLAERTGGTYSTLKVQPAELEDSGVYFCASSRGPGANTEAFFGQGTRLTVV.

V usage is TRBV12-3 or TRBV12-4 and J usage is TRBJ2-7; TRBD2 aligns across 8 bases. The CDR3 contains 13 residues. After removal of 6 bases from V and 5 bases from J, the junction contained 6 bases not matched to a gene. CDR3 nucleotide sequence: TGTGCCAGCAGGCGGACTAGCTCTGACGAGCAGTACTTC. The encoded protein is CASRRTSSDEQYF.

The rearrangement links TRBV20-1 to TRBJ1-4; the D is unclear. The ends were cut back, 0 bases at V and 1 base at J, with 6 bases in the middle. The germline V gene encodes CDR1 DFQATT and CDR2 SNEGSKA (reference sequence). The CDR3 is 14 amino acids. CDR3 residues: CSARDGRTNEKLFF. The CDR3, as DNA: TGCAGTGCTAGAGATGGCAGAACTAATGAAAAACTGTTTTTT.

The rearrangement joins TRBV27 to TRBJ2-1; no definite D call. Germline assignment: CDR1 MNHEY and CDR2 SMNVEV (reference sequence). V was cut by 5 bases and J by 7 bases, with 6 bases left in between. The CDR3 covers 11 residues. The CDR3 spells CASSRLNEQFF. For the CDR3, the DNA is TGTGCCAGCAGTAGGTTGAATGAGCAGTTCTTC.

For the CDR3, the DNA is TGCGCCAGCAGCTCTGGCAGGGAGTCGGCTGAAGCTTTCTTT. Translated, it gives CASSSGRESAEAFF. The chain uses TRBV5-1 and TRBJ1-1; a weak D match, TRBD1 (5 bases). The CDR3 is 14 amino acids. CDR1 and CDR2 (germline): SGHRS, YFSETQ. Trimming left V 3 bases short and J 6 bases short, with 15 bases between.

Here the CDR3 reads CSVTTLQGASTDTQYF. CDR3 bases: TGCAGCGTCACAACGTTACAGGGGGCAAGCACAGATACGCAGTATTTT. The chain joins TRBV29-1 to TRBJ2-3; 9 nucleotides match TRBD1. Germline assignment: CDR1 SQVTM and CDR2 ANQGSEA. This CDR3 is built from 16 residues. The V segment lost 6 bases and the J segment 0 bases; nucleotides outside the gene matches: 10.

This clonotype was picked up a small number of times. V and J are TRBV4-2 and TRBJ2-4; 7 bases are shared with TRBD2. Trimming took 1 base from V and 2 from J; bases not matched to a gene: 8. The CDR3 consists of 17 residues. CDR1 is LGHNA, CDR2 YNFKEQ, per germline. For the CDR3, the DNA is TGTGCCAGCAGCCAAGGGAAGGAGCGGGAATCCAAAAACATTCAGTACTTC. This encodes CASSQGKERESKNIQYF.

The chain links TRBV12-3 or TRBV12-4 to TRBJ2-2, with D unclear. Trimming removed 1 base from V and 1 base from J, with 7 bases in between. The CDR3 has 15 amino acids. CDR3 residues: CASSLEGMNTGELFF. CDR3 bases: TGTGCCAGCAGTTTAGAGGGCATGAACACCGGGGAGCTGTTTTTT.

This clonotype was counted ten times or more. The CDR3 DNA reads as TGTGCCAGCGCTAGCGGGAGGTTAAACTACAATGAGCAGTTCTTC. Its protein is CASASGRLNYNEQFF. The gene calls are TRBV12-3 or TRBV12-4 and TRBJ2-1; TRBD2 aligns across 11 bases. After removal of 8 bases from V and 3 bases from J, the junction contained 6 bases not matched to a gene. CDR3 length: 15 residues.

In its sample, this clonotype was seen many times. This chain uses TRBV5-1 with TRBJ2-1; 11 bases fit TRBD2. Germline loops: CDR1 SGHRS, CDR2 YFSETQ. J lost 2 bases, V lost 5 bases, and 0 bases had no gene match. The CDR3 consists of 14 residues. CDR3 DNA: TGCGCCAGCAGACTAGCGGGGGCCTACAATGAGCAGTTCTTC. Translating it yields CASRLAGAYNEQFF.

The gene calls are TRBV5-1 and TRBJ1-4, with D possibly being TRBD1 (6 bases). The V end lost 0 bases, the J end lost 12 bases, and 12 bases lay between the germline ends. Germline V gene data show CDR1 as SGHRS and CDR2 as YFSETQ. The CDR3 runs 13 residues. The CDR3 loop is CASSLAGGGQLFF. DNA of the CDR3: TGCGCCAGCAGCTTGGCCGGAGGGGGGCAACTGTTTTTT.

V and J are TRBV9 and TRBJ2-1; TRBD1 matches 9 bases. Germline loops: CDR1 SGDLS, CDR2 YYNGEE. J lost 9 bases, V lost 0 bases, and 7 bases had no gene match. This CDR3 is 15 amino acids long. In DNA, the CDR3 is TGTGCCAGCAGCGTAGGGGGACAGGGAGCTCGTGAGCAGTTCTTC. Translating it yields CASSVGGQGAREQFF.

The V call is TRBV7-9, the J call TRBJ2-7; 10 bases line up with TRBD1. The CDR3 sequence is 13 residues long. Germline values: CDR1 SEHNR, CDR2 FQNEAQ (reference sequence). The V segment lost 5 bases and the J segment 5 bases; nucleotides outside the gene matches: 3. The DNA for the CDR3 is TGTGCCAGCAGCCAAGACAGGGGGCACGAGCAGTACTTC. Encoded protein: CASSQDRGHEQYF.

The J gene is TRBJ1-5, the V gene TRBV6-1, with D perhaps matching TRBD1 (6 bases). Trimming took 6 bases from V and 2 from J, leaving 14 bases between them. Germline V gene lookup returns CDR1 MNHNS and CDR2 SASEGT. This CDR3 is built from 15 residues. The CDR3 nucleotides read TGTGCCAGCAGGCCCGGGGGCTCGGGCAATCAGCCCCAGCATTTT. Amino acid sequence: CASRPGGSGNQPQHF.

This clonotype was counted a few times. The chain links TRBV6-1 to TRBJ2-5, with D unclear. Trimming took 6 bases from V and 1 from J, leaving 15 bases between them. The CDR3 totals 15 residues. CDR1 and CDR2 (germline): MNHNS, SASEGT. CDR3 sequence reads: CASRNPNRAQETQYF. The CDR3 nucleotides are TGTGCCAGCAGGAACCCCAATCGGGCCCAAGAGACCCAGTACTTC.

This CDR3 reads CASSFGLALTDTQYF. The CDR3 DNA reads as TGTGCCAGCAGCTTTGGTCTAGCGCTCACAGATACGCAGTATTTT. The chain employs TRBV7-3 and TRBJ2-3, with a weak D call TRBD2 (6 bases). In germline, CDR1 is SGHTA, CDR2 FQGTGA. This CDR3 region has 15 residues. V was cut by 3 bases and J by 2 bases, with 12 bases left in between.

This clonotype was seen many times. V usage is TRBV20-1 and J usage is TRBJ2-5, with D perhaps TRBD2 (6 bases). The germline V gene encodes CDR1 DFQATT and CDR2 SNEGSKA (reference sequence). Trimming removed 6 bases from V and 2 bases from J, with 22 bases in between. This CDR3 has 16 amino acids. The chain's CDR3 is CSAAQFSTGEQETQYF. The CDR3 DNA reads TGCAGTGCCGCTCAATTTAGTACGGGAGAACAAGAGACCCAGTACTTC.